Following are 10 T cell receptor beta chains from one sample sequenced in a study of blood T cell repertoires in COVID-19. This table comes from immunoSEQ multiplex PCR, and its TCRdb copy is limited to in-frame clones, with some not included. The table has around 150,000 clones, approximately 79% seen once; the top ten hold over 2.5%. Sequences were obtained from PBMCs or T cells enriched from blood (not recorded which). These receptors originate from a woman between 45 and 60 years old who had recovered from COVID-19.

The chain joins TRBV24-1 to TRBJ2-5, with a weak D call TRBD1 (5 bases). This CDR3 spans 11 amino acids. V lost 7 bases, J lost 7 bases, and 9 bases lay in between. Germline assignment: CDR1 KGHDR and CDR2 SFDVKD. As DNA, the CDR3 is TGTGCCACCAGAGGGGATGGGACCCAGTACTTC. It is translated as CATRGDGTQYF.

The chain links TRBV7-3 to TRBJ1-1; a weak D match, TRBD1 (5 bases). Between the trimmed V and J ends, which lost 5 bases and 2 bases, there was a span of 12 bases. The CDR3 runs to 14 residues. In germline, CDR1 is SGHTA, CDR2 FQGTGA. The CDR3 reads CASSPKGINTEAFF. As DNA, the CDR3 is TGTGCCAGCAGCCCCAAGGGGATTAACACTGAAGCTTTCTTT.

J is TRBJ2-7 and V is TRBV5-4; a weak D match, TRBD2 (6 bases). CDR1 is SGHNT, CDR2 YYREEE, per germline (reference sequence). The length of the CDR3 is 16 residues. With 4 bases removed from V and 1 base from J, the gap between germline ends came to 18 bases. As DNA, the CDR3 is TGTGCCAGCAGCCCCACGGGCGGGAAAGCTTCCTACGAGCAGTACTTC. Residues: CASSPTGGKASYEQYF.

This clone was observed a single time. The V and J genes are TRBV19 and TRBJ2-1; a weak D match, TRBD2 (5 bases). This CDR3 is built from 15 residues. Germline values: CDR1 LNHDA, CDR2 SQIVND (reference sequence). V gave up 5 bases and J gave up 0 bases, with 11 bases separating them. Here the CDR3 reads CASSQSTISYNEQFF. CDR3 DNA sequence: TGTGCCAGTAGTCAATCGACTATCTCCTACAATGAGCAGTTCTTC.

This clone was picked up a small number of times. The chain uses TRBV4-1 and TRBJ1-5, with TRBD1 matching 10 bases. The CDR3 consists of 16 residues. V gave up 0 bases and J gave up 4 bases; unmatched junction bases: 3. Germline V gene data show CDR1 as MGHRA and CDR2 as YSYEKL. Here the CDR3 DNA reads TGCGCCAGCAGCCAAGATGCGGGACAGGGGAATCAGCCCCAGCATTTT. This encodes CASSQDAGQGNQPQHF.

The V and J genes are TRBV7-2 and TRBJ1-2; D perhaps matches TRBD1 (5 bases). With 7 bases removed from V and 2 bases from J, the gap between germline ends came to 17 bases. CDR1 and CDR2 from the germline V gene are SGHTA and FQGNSA. The CDR3 is 15 residues long. The CDR3 DNA sequence: TGTGCCAGCACCCCACCGGGGGGTGACAACTATGGCTACACCTTC. Protein sequence: CASTPPGGDNYGYTF.

V and J are TRBV28 and TRBJ2-7; possible D gene TRBD1, 5 bases. V was shortened by 5 bases and J by 4 bases, with 12 bases between the two germline ends. CDR3 size: 13 residues. Germline V gene data show CDR1 as MDHEN and CDR2 as SYDVKM. The CDR3 loop reads CASSPQGPYEQYF. The CDR3 DNA reads TGTGCCAGCAGTCCCCAGGGCCCGTACGAGCAGTACTTC.

The chain is built from TRBV7-9 and TRBJ2-3; D may be TRBD1 (5 bases). The CDR3 is 14 residues long. V was trimmed by 5 bases and J by 4 bases, leaving 13 bases between them. Germline CDR1 and CDR2: SEHNR and FQNEAQ (reference sequence). The CDR3 coding sequence is TGTGCCAGCAGCCGTGGGGCAAGTGCAGATACGCAGTATTTT. As protein: CASSRGASADTQYF.

The V call is TRBV21-1, the J call TRBJ2-7; the DNA was not used to check the table's D call, TRBD2. TRBV21-1 is a documented pseudogene. The CDR3 contains 17 residues. In DNA, the CDR3 is TGTGCCAGCAGCAAAGGATTAGACGGGGGGGTCTCCTACGAGCAGTACTTC. As protein: CASSKGLDGGVSYEQYF.

The chain has TRBV27 and TRBJ2-2; 11 positions agree with TRBD2. Trimming cost V 2 bases and J 6 bases; bases outside gene matches: 8. The CDR3 is 17 residues long. Per germline, CDR1 MNHEY and CDR2 SMNVEV (reference sequence). DNA for the CDR3: TGTGCCAGCAGTTTACGGGTAGCGGGAGGGGCGGCCGGGGAGCTGTTTTTT. This encodes CASSLRVAGGAAGELFF.